The following is a T cell receptor beta chain sequence with its context. Fixed numbers of PBMC received varying amounts of KT2 cells. An oligo carrying a UMI was ligated to the cDNA 3' end. An equimolar mix of RC1.1 and RC1.2 primed the beta chain across TRBC1 and TRBC2. TCRdb used MiXCR to reprocess the UMI-ligation and nested PCR reads, holding one entry per CDR3 protein. The sample records tens of thousands of distinct CDR3 sequences, about 9.9% being singletons. These data belong to a study of quantifying T cell responses using KT2 cells. Study background: RNA was reverse transcribed with TCR alpha and beta constant-region primers.

The germline V gene encodes CDR1 SGHRS and CDR2 YFSETQ. The germline V and J ends were trimmed by 0 bases and 1 base, with 10 bases remaining between them. The CDR3 consists of 16 residues. The chain combines TRBV5-1 with TRBJ2-2; no firm D call. Sequences were obtained from PBMCs spiked with cells of the T cell clone KT2. The source is a human donor. CDR3: CASSLEGSLNTGELFF. In DNA, the CDR3 is TGCGCCAGCAGCTTGGAGGGTAGCCTGAACACCGGGGAGCTGTTTTTT.